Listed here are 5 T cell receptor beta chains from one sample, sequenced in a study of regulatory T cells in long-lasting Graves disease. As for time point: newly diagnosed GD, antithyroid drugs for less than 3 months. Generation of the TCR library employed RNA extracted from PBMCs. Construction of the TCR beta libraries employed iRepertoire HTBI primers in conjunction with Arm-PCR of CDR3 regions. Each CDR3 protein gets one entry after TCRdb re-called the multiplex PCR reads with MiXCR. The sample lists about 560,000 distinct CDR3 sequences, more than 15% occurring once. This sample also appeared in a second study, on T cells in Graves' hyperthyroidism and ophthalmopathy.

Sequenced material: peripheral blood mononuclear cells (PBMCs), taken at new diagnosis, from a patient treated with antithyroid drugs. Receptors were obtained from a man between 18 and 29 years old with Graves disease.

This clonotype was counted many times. The CDR3 loop reads CASSPTYSNQPQHF. For the CDR3, the DNA is TGTGCCAGCAGCCCCACATATAGCAATCAGCCCCAGCATTTT. This chain links TRBV7-9 with TRBJ1-5; no definite D call. V dropped 5 bases and J dropped 0 bases, with 8 bases sitting between them. CDR3 size: 14 residues. The germline CDR1 and CDR2 sequences are SEHNR and FQNEAQ (reference sequence).

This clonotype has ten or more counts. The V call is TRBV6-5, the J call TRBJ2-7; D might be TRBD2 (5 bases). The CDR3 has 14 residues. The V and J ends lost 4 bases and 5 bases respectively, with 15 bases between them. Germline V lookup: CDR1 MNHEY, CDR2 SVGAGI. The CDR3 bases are TGTGCCAGCAGTTCCGACTACCGTCGCAACGAGCAGTACTTC. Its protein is CASSSDYRRNEQYF.

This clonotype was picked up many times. CDR3 sequence reads: CASSTTARGNQPQHF. For the CDR3, the DNA is TGTGCCAGCAGTACCACCGCCAGGGGAAATCAGCCCCAGCATTTT. The gene calls are TRBV28 and TRBJ1-5, with D perhaps TRBD1 (6 bases). Trimming shortened V by 5 bases and J by 4 bases, and 15 bases separated the two germline ends. CDR3 length: 15 residues. The germline V gene has CDR1 MDHEN and CDR2 SYDVKM.

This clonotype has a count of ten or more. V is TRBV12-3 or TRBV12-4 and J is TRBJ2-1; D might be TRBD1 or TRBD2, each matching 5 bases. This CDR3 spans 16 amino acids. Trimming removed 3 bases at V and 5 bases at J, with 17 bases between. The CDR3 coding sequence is TGTGCCAGCAGTTTGAGTAGGGACCCCGGCGACAATGAGCAGTTCTTC. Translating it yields CASSLSRDPGDNEQFF.

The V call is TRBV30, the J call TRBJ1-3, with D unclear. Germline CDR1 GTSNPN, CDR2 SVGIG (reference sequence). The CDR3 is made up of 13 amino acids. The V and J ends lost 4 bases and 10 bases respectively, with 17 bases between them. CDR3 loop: CAWKSQSSRTIYF. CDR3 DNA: TGTGCCTGGAAGAGTCAGTCGTCCCGTACCATATATTTT.